These 32 T cell receptor beta chains share one sample of origin, sequenced in a study of CD8 T cells in Susac syndrome. Reverse transcription of roughly 0.5 to 1 ug RNA was carried out with random hexamers. TCRdb redid the calling of the immunoSEQ multiplex PCR reads with MiXCR, one entry per CDR3 protein. Of more than 200,000 distinct CDR3 sequences in the sample, about 95% were seen once. Sequenced sample: CD4+ T cells from PBMCs. The receptors were gathered from a human donor with Susac syndrome.

This clonotype was detected only a few times. This chain joins TRBV18 and TRBJ2-7, with TRBD1 matching over 11 bases. The CDR3 loop spans 15 amino acids. V shed 3 bases and J 3 bases; nucleotides not matched to a gene: 4. Looked up from germline, CDR1 is KGHSH and CDR2 is LQKENI. The CDR3 DNA reads TGTGCCAGCTCACCGGCCGGGACAGGGGGCTACGAGCAGTACTTC. This codes for CASSPAGTGGYEQYF.

The CDR3 DNA reads TGTGCCAGCGGGGGCTCTGGAAACACCATATATTTT. Protein product: CASGGSGNTIYF. V usage is TRBV12-3 or TRBV12-4 and J usage is TRBJ1-3; possible D gene TRBD1, 5 bases. The CDR3 spans 12 residues. V was clipped by 8 bases and J by 0 bases, with 5 bases between them.

The chain joins TRBV30 to TRBJ2-1; 8 bases agree with TRBD1. V gave up 0 bases and J gave up 5 bases; unmatched junction bases: 9. This CDR3 region has 16 residues. Germline CDR1 and CDR2: GTSNPN and SVGIG (reference sequence). The CDR3 bases are TGTGCCTGGAGTGTACTGAGCAGGGGGCTTAACAATGAGCAGTTCTTC. Protein sequence: CAWSVLSRGLNNEQFF.

This clonotype occurred once. V is TRBV7-2 and J is TRBJ2-2, with TRBD2 identical over 9 bases. Germline loops: CDR1 SGHTA, CDR2 FQGNSA. The CDR3 extends over 16 amino acids. V was pared by 4 bases and J by 6 bases, with 9 bases of the junction left unmatched. The CDR3 sequence is CASSSAGGPSAGELFF. The CDR3 nucleotides read TGTGCCAGCAGCTCGGCGGGGGGGCCTAGCGCCGGGGAGCTGTTTTTT.

The chain couples TRBV7-2 to TRBJ2-2, with TRBD2 matching 11 bases. V gave up 1 base and J gave up 6 bases; unmatched junction bases: 1. This CDR3 is built from 15 residues. Germline CDR1 reads SGHTA; CDR2 reads FQGNSA. The CDR3 coding sequence is TGTGCCAGCAGCTTAGTTAGCGGGGGGGCCGGGGAGCTGTTTTTT. Translated, it gives CASSLVSGGAGELFF.

Turning to this clonotype: Mismatch with germline at one junction end may stem from a read error. The chain combines TRBV7-7 with TRBJ2-1; D uncertain. This CDR3 spans 13 amino acids. Per germline, CDR1 SSHAT and CDR2 FNYEAQ (reference sequence). CDR3 in amino acids: CASSLAETSEQFF. CDR3 nucleotides: TGTGCTAGCAGCTTAGCAGAGACGAGTGAGCAGTTCTTC. Full variable domain (outside the CDR3, taken from reference TRBV7-7 and TRBJ2-1): GAGVSQSPRYKVTKRGQDVTLRCDPISSHATLYWYQQALGQGPEFLTYFNYEAQPDKSGLPSDRFSAERPEGSISTLTIQRTEQRDSAMYRCASSLAETSEQFFGPGTRLTVL.

V and J are TRBV6-2 or TRBV6-3 and TRBJ2-7; D perhaps matches TRBD1 (5 bases). V was trimmed by 6 bases and J by 4 bases, leaving 19 bases between them. Germline CDR1 MNHEY, CDR2 SVGEGT. The CDR3 extends over 15 amino acids. Here the CDR3 DNA reads TGTGCCAGCAGCCCCCTCGGTCAGGGAAGTTACGAGCAGTACTTC. It yields the protein CASSPLGQGSYEQYF.

This clonotype was detected only a few times. The genes are TRBV19 and TRBJ2-3; D uncertain. Germline values: CDR1 LNHDA, CDR2 SQIVND (reference sequence). Deletions cut 5 bases from V and 6 bases from J, with 6 bases between. The CDR3 has 11 residues. Here the CDR3 DNA reads TGTGCCAGTAGTGAGACTGATACGCAGTATTTT. Its protein is CASSETDTQYF.

Written as DNA, the CDR3 is TGTGCCAGCAGCTCCAGGAGTTTGCCCCAGCATTTT. It codes for CASSSRSLPQHF. The rearrangement uses TRBV5-6 and TRBJ1-5, with D unresolved. CDR1 SGHDT and CDR2 YYEEEE come from the germline V gene. The CDR3 sequence is 12 residues long. V was shortened by 3 bases and J by 9 bases, with 10 bases between the two germline ends.

The CDR3 DNA is TGTGCCAGCAGTGACTCTGGGGAAGGGAATGAGCAGTTCTTC. Translation: CASSDSGEGNEQFF. The chain uses TRBV6-4 and TRBJ2-1, with unresolved D. Germline V CDR1 and CDR2: MRHNA, SNTAGT. Between the trimmed V and J ends, which lost 0 bases and 7 bases, there was a span of 10 bases. The CDR3 covers 14 residues.

This chain uses TRBV20-1 with TRBJ1-5, with D tentatively TRBD1 (6 bases). Germline V CDR1 and CDR2: DFQATT, SNEGSKA (reference sequence). The CDR3 consists of 13 residues. Trimming left V 4 bases short and J 8 bases short, with 15 bases between. CDR3 amino acids: CSATGTMRKPQHF. The CDR3 bases are TGCAGTGCTACCGGGACAATGCGAAAGCCCCAGCATTTT.

This clonotype has just one count. The CDR3 region has the DNA TGCAGTGCCACCTATCCGGCCTGGGGGGAGACCCAGTACTTC. It yields the protein CSATYPAWGETQYF. The V and J genes are TRBV20-1 and TRBJ2-5; either TRBD1 or TRBD2 may supply D (5 bases each). Trimming removed 6 bases from V and 5 bases from J, with 19 bases in between. This CDR3 region has 14 residues. Germline loops: CDR1 DFQATT, CDR2 SNEGSKA (reference sequence).

The chain combines TRBV7-2 with TRBJ2-2; D ambiguous. The CDR3 loop spans 12 amino acids. V lost 6 bases, J lost 6 bases, and 8 bases lay in between. Germline V gene lookup returns CDR1 SGHTA and CDR2 FQGNSA. CDR3 coding DNA: TGTGCCAGCAGACAGCCCCCCGGGGAGCTGTTTTTT. It is translated as CASRQPPGELFF. Supplemented by reference TRBV7-2 and TRBJ2-2, the full variable domain reads GAGVSQSPSNKVTEKGKDVELRCDPISGHTALYWYRQSLGQGLEFLIYFQGNSAPDKSGLPSDRFSAERTGGSVSTLTIQRTQQEDSAVYLCASRQPPGELFFGEGSRLTVL.

The V and J genes are TRBV6-2 or TRBV6-3 and TRBJ2-1; a weak D match, TRBD1 (6 bases). V lost 6 bases and J 9 bases, leaving 15 bases between the germline ends. The V gene's germline CDR1 is MNHEY and CDR2 SVGEGT. The CDR3 runs 13 residues. The CDR3 sequence: CASRETGLAEQFF. The CDR3 DNA reads TGTGCCAGCAGAGAAACAGGGCTGGCTGAGCAGTTCTTC.

J is TRBJ1-1 and V is TRBV7-9; TRBD1 agrees at 7 bases. Trimming removed 1 base from V and 11 bases from J; junction bases left unmatched: 4. Germline assignment: CDR1 SEHNR and CDR2 FQNEAQ (reference sequence). The CDR3 consists of 12 residues. CDR3 sequence (DNA): TGTGCCAGCAGCTTAGGGGGACAGAGTGCTTTCTTT. It specifies CASSLGGQSAFF.

The CDR3 sequence: CASSYSWGGTGELFF. In nucleotides, the CDR3 is TGTGCCAGCAGTTACTCGTGGGGTGGCACCGGGGAGCTGTTTTTT. The chain employs TRBV6-2 or TRBV6-3 and TRBJ2-2, with D uncertain. CDR3 length: 15 amino acids. Per germline, CDR1 MNHEY and CDR2 SVGEGT. Trimming took off 0 bases at V and 4 bases at J, with 9 bases between the two ends.

The chain carries TRBV30 and TRBJ1-3; possible D gene TRBD1, 5 bases. The germline CDR1 and CDR2 sequences are GTSNPN and SVGIG (reference sequence). The CDR3 covers 15 residues. V lost 1 base, J lost 3 bases, and 13 bases lay in between. The CDR3 sequence: CAWSATWDGGNTIYF. As DNA, the CDR3 is TGTGCCTGGAGTGCGACCTGGGACGGTGGAAACACCATATATTTT.

CDR3 loop: CAWSGSENYGYTF. Here the CDR3 DNA reads TGTGCCTGGAGTGGGAGCGAGAACTATGGCTACACCTTC. The rearrangement joins TRBV30 to TRBJ1-2; unclear D gene. This CDR3 comprises 13 residues. The V and J ends lost 1 base and 2 bases respectively, with 8 bases between them. The germline gives CDR1 GTSNPN, CDR2 SVGIG (reference sequence).

The CDR3 DNA reads as TGTGCCAGCAGTTTCGGACACTATGGCTACACCTTC. Its translation: CASSFGHYGYTF. The chain has TRBV6-2 or TRBV6-3 and TRBJ1-2; D is unclear. CDR1 and CDR2 from the germline V gene are MNHEY and SVGEGT. V was shortened by 4 bases and J by 3 bases, with 6 bases between the two germline ends. The CDR3 spans 12 residues.

This clonotype was detected only once. V gene TRBV29-1 combines with J gene TRBJ1-1; 9 bases match TRBD1. Looked up from germline, CDR1 is SQVTM and CDR2 is ANQGSEA. With V trimmed by 2 bases and J by 6 bases, 4 bases remained unmatched. The CDR3 is 13 residues long. CDR3: CSVEPQGASEAFF. CDR3 in DNA: TGCAGCGTTGAACCACAGGGGGCCTCTGAAGCTTTCTTT.

This clonotype was seen a single time. J is TRBJ1-4 and V is TRBV5-1; no clear D. CDR3 length equals 16 residues. Germline CDR1 reads SGHRS; CDR2 reads YFSETQ. Trimming cost V 1 base and J 0 bases, with 10 bases left between them. The CDR3: CASSLRTLATNEKLFF. In nucleotides, the CDR3 is TGCGCCAGCAGCTTGAGAACACTTGCAACTAATGAAAAACTGTTTTTT.

V and J are TRBV5-4 and TRBJ1-4; D might be TRBD1 (6 bases). CDR3 length: 15 amino acids. V dropped 4 bases and J dropped 5 bases, with 15 bases sitting between them. Germline-derived CDR1 and CDR2 are SGHNT and YYREEE (reference sequence). The CDR3 protein is CASSTTRGGNEKLFF. As DNA, the CDR3 is TGTGCCAGCAGCACGACCAGAGGGGGAAATGAAAAACTGTTTTTT.

V usage is TRBV6-5 and J usage is TRBJ1-6; no definite D call. V dropped 5 bases and J dropped 4 bases, with 12 bases sitting between them. This CDR3 has 15 residues. Germline-derived CDR1 and CDR2 are MNHEY and SVGAGI. The chain's CDR3 is CASSRSRDYNSPLHF. The CDR3 DNA is TGTGCCAGCAGTCGCAGTCGGGATTATAATTCACCCCTCCACTTT.

This chain uses TRBV19 with TRBJ2-2, with D possibly matching TRBD2 (5 bases). There are 15 residues in the CDR3. The germline V gene has CDR1 LNHDA and CDR2 SQIVND (reference sequence). V shed 7 bases and J shed 4 bases, with 16 bases lying between them. The CDR3 protein is CASMAGNLITGELFF. CDR3 nucleotides: TGTGCCAGTATGGCCGGGAACCTTATCACCGGGGAGCTGTTTTTT.

The chain carries TRBV9 and TRBJ2-7; 11 bases agree with TRBD1. This CDR3 contains 15 residues. From germline, CDR1 is SGDLS and CDR2 YYNGEE. V lost 4 bases to trimming and J lost 5 bases; unmatched junction nucleotides: 8. The CDR3 reads CASSSGTGGIHEQYF. For the CDR3, the DNA is TGTGCCAGCAGCTCCGGGACAGGGGGTATCCACGAGCAGTACTTC.

The gene calls are TRBV4-2 and TRBJ2-3, with 9 bases lining up with TRBD1. V was clipped by 3 bases and J by 0 bases; unmatched bases: 7. The CDR3 is 17 amino acids. Germline CDR1 and CDR2: LGHNA and YNFKEQ. The CDR3 spells CASSHPSTGGSTDTQYF. The CDR3 DNA reads TGTGCCAGCAGCCATCCCTCGACAGGGGGTAGCACAGATACGCAGTATTTT.

This sequence joins TRBV10-3 and TRBJ1-5; 8 positions agree with TRBD1. Trimming took 6 bases from V and 10 from J; bases not matched to a gene: 8. The length of the CDR3 is 13 residues. Germline V lookup: CDR1 ENHRY, CDR2 SYGVKD. This CDR3 reads CAIRSTGTGPQHF. The CDR3 nucleotides read TGTGCCATCAGATCCACAGGGACAGGCCCCCAGCATTTT.

This clonotype was observed once. CDR3 nucleotide sequence: TGTGCCAGCAGTTACTGGGGGGCCTCCAGTGAGCAGTTCTTC. Translation: CASSYWGASSEQFF. This chain connects TRBV6-2 or TRBV6-3 to TRBJ2-1, with D tentatively TRBD1 or TRBD2 (6 bases each). V was shortened by 1 base and J by 9 bases, with 13 bases between the two germline ends. The CDR3 consists of 14 residues. Germline values: CDR1 MNHEY, CDR2 SVGEGT.

The chain has TRBV20-1 and TRBJ1-5; TRBD1 might be the D (5 bases). The V gene lost 3 bases and the J gene lost 5 bases, with 14 bases spanning the gap. The germline gives CDR1 DFQATT, CDR2 SNEGSKA (reference sequence). The CDR3 is 14 residues long. CDR3 DNA sequence: TGCAGTGCTAGTGGGGGGTTTGTGGATCAGCCCCAGCATTTT. It translates to CSASGGFVDQPQHF.

The chain couples TRBV9 to TRBJ2-1; D remains unclear. Trimming removed 3 bases at V and 5 bases at J, with 15 bases between. This CDR3 contains 15 residues. Per germline, CDR1 SGDLS and CDR2 YYNGEE. CDR3 amino acids: CASSANPTPDNEQFF. CDR3 in DNA: TGTGCCAGCAGCGCCAACCCGACCCCGGACAATGAGCAGTTCTTC.

Turning to this clonotype: At one end, the junction sequence differs from germline, possibly due to a read error. This sequence joins TRBV6-2 or TRBV6-3 and TRBJ2-2, with a tentative D call TRBD2 (5 bases). CDR3 size: 15 residues. Germline-derived CDR1 and CDR2 are MNHEY and SVGEGT. The CDR3 loop is CASSSGVSLTGELFF. The CDR3 DNA reads TGTGCCAGCAGTTCTGGAGTTAGTCTAACCGGGGAGCTTTTTTTT.

The table lists this clonotype with a count of one. The chain couples TRBV9 to TRBJ1-6, with D unclear. With 0 bases removed from V and 7 bases from J, the gap between germline ends came to 11 bases. Germline V gene sequence: CDR1 SGDLS, CDR2 YYNGEE. The CDR3 runs to 15 residues. The DNA of the CDR3 is TGTGCCAGCAGCGTAGATCCGACGGTCAATTCACCCCTCCACTTT. Translated: CASSVDPTVNSPLHF.